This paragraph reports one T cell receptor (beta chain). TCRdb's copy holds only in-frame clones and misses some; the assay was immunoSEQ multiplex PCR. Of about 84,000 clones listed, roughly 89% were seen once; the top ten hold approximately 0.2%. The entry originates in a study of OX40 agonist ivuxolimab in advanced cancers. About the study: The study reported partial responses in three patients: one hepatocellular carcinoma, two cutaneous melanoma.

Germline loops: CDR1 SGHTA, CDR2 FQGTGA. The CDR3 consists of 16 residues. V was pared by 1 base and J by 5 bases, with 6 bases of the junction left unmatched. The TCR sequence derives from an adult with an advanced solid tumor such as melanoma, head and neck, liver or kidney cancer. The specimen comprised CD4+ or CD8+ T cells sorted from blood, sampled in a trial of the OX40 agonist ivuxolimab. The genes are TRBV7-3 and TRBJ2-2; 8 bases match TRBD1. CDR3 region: CASSLSAHRGTGELFF. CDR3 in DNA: TGTGCCAGCAGCTTAAGTGCACACAGGGGGACCGGGGAGCTGTTTTTT.